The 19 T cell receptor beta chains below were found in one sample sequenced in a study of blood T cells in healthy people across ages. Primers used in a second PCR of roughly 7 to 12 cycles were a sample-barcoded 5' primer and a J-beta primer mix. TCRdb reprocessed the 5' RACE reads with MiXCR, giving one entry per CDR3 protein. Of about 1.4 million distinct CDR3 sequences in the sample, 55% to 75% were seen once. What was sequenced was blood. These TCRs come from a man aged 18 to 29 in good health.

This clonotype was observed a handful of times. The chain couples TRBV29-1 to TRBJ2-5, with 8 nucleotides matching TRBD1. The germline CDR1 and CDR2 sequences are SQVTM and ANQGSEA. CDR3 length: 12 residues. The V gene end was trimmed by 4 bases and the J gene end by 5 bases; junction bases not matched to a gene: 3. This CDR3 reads CSVARGPETQYF. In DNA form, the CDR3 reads TGCAGCGTTGCCAGGGGGCCGGAGACCCAGTACTTC.

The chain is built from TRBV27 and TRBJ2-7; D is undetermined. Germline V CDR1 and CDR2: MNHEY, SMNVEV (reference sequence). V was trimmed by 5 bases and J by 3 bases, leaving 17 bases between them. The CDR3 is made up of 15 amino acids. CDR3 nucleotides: TGTGCCAGCAGTCTGCAGACTGACTTTCGCTACGAGCAGTACTTC. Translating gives CASSLQTDFRYEQYF.

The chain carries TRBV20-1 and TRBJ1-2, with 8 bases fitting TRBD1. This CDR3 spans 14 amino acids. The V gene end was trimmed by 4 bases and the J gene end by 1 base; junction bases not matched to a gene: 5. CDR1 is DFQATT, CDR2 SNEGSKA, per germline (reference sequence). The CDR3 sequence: CSATEDRDNYGYTF. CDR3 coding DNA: TGCAGTGCTACGGAGGACAGGGATAACTATGGCTACACCTTC.

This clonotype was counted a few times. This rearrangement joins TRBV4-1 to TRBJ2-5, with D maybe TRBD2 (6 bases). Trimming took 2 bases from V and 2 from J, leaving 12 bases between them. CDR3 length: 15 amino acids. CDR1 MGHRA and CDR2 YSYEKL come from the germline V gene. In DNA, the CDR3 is TGCGCCAGCAGCCAATTTATGGGGGGTCAAGAGACCCAGTACTTC. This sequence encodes CASSQFMGGQETQYF.

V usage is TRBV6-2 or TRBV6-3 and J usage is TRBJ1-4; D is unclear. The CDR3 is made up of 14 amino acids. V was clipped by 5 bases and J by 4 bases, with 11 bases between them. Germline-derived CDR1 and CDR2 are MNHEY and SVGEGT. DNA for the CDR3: TGTGCCAGCAGTCTTCAAAAGGGTAATGAAAAACTGTTTTTT. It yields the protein CASSLQKGNEKLFF.

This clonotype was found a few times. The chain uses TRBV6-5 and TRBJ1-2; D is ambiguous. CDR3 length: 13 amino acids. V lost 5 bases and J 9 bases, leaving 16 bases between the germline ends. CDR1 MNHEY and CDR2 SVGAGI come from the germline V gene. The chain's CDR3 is CASSTWAADSYTF. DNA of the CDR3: TGTGCCAGCAGTACCTGGGCGGCCGATAGCTACACCTTC.

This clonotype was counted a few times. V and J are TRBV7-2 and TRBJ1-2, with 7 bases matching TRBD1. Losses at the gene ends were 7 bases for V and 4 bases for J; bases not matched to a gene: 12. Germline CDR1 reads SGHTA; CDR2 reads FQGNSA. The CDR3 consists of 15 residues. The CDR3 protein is CASTEDRRNLYGYTF. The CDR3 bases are TGTGCCAGCACCGAGGACAGGCGAAACCTCTATGGCTACACCTTC.

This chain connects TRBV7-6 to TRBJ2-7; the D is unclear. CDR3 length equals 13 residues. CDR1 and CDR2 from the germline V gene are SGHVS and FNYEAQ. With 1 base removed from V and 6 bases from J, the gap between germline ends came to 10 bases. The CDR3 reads CASSLGSGSEQYF. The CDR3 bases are TGTGCCAGCAGCTTAGGATCGGGCAGCGAGCAGTACTTC.

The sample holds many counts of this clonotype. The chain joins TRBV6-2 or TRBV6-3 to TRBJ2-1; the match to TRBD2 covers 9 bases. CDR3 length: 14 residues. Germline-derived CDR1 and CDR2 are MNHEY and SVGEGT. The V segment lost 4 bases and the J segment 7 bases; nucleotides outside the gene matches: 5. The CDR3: CASSSGTSSNEQFF. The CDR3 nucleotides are TGTGCCAGCAGTTCCGGGACTAGCTCTAATGAGCAGTTCTTC.

The CDR3 sequence: CASSQSTVSYEQYF. The CDR3 DNA follows: TGTGCCAGCAGCCAATCAACGGTCTCTTACGAGCAGTACTTC. The V and J genes are TRBV4-2 and TRBJ2-7; no clear D gene. This CDR3 is 14 amino acids long. CDR1 and CDR2 from the germline V gene are LGHNA and YNFKEQ. The V gene lost 2 bases and the J gene lost 4 bases, with 12 bases spanning the gap.

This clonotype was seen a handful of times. The CDR3 DNA reads as TGTGCCAGCAGCTTAGCTCCAGTTGATTCACCCCTCCACTTT. Its translation is CASSLAPVDSPLHF. This chain links TRBV7-2 with TRBJ1-6; no clear D. The CDR3 runs 14 residues. Germline V gene data show CDR1 as SGHTA and CDR2 as FQGNSA. The V gene lost 0 bases and the J gene lost 8 bases, with 8 bases spanning the gap. Using reference TRBV7-2 and TRBJ1-6 for the parts outside the CDR3, the full variable domain is GAGVSQSPSNKVTEKGKDVELRCDPISGHTALYWYRQSLGQGLEFLIYFQGNSAPDKSGLPSDRFSAERTGGSVSTLTIQRTQQEDSAVYLCASSLAPVDSPLHFGNGTRLTVT.

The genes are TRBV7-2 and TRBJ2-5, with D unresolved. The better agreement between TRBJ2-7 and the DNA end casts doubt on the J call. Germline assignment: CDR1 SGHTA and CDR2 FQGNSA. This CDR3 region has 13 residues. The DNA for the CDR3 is TGTGCCAGCAGCTCCGGAGCTGCCTCCGAGCAGTACTTC. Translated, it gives CASSSGAASEQYF.

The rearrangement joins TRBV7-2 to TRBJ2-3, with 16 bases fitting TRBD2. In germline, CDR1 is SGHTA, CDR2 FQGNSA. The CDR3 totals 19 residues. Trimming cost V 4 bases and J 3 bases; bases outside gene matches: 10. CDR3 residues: CASSSGTSGRAVGTDTQYF. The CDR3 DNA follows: TGTGCCAGCAGCTCAGGGACTAGCGGGAGGGCCGTGGGGACAGATACGCAGTATTTT.

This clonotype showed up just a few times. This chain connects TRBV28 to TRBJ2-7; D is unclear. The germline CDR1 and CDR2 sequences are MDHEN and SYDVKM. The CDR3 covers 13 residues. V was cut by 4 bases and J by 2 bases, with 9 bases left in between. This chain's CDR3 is CASSSPSAYEQYF. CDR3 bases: TGTGCCAGCAGTTCCCCCAGCGCCTACGAGCAGTACTTC.

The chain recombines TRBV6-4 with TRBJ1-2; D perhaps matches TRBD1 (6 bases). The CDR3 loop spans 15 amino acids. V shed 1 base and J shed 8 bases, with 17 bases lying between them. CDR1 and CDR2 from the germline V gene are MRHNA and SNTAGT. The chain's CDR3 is CASSDFPGDSQGYTF. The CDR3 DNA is TGTGCCAGCAGTGACTTTCCAGGGGACTCGCAGGGCTACACCTTC.

The CDR3 region is CSVDGQGRPYEQYF. The CDR3 nucleotides are TGCAGCGTTGATGGACAGGGGCGACCCTACGAGCAGTACTTC. V is TRBV29-1 and J is TRBJ2-7, with 9 positions matching TRBD1. Trimming took 3 bases from V and 2 from J; bases not matched to a gene: 5. Germline loops: CDR1 SQVTM, CDR2 ANQGSEA. This CDR3 comprises 14 residues.

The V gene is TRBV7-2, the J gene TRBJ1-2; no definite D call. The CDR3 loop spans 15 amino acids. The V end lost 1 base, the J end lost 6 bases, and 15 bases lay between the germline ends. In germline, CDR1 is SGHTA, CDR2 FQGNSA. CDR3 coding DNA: TGTGCCAGCAGCTTAGACGACATGGTGGGTAATGGCTACACCTTC. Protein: CASSLDDMVGNGYTF. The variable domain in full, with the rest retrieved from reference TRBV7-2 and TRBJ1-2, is GAGVSQSPSNKVTEKGKDVELRCDPISGHTALYWYRQSLGQGLEFLIYFQGNSAPDKSGLPSDRFSAERTGGSVSTLTIQRTQQEDSAVYLCASSLDDMVGNGYTFGSGTRLTVV.

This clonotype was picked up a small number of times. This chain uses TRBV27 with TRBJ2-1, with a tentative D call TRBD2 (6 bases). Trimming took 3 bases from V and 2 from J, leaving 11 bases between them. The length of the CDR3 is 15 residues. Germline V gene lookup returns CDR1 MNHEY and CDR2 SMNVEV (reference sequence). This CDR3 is CASSFSGLAYNEQFF. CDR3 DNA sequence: TGTGCCAGCAGTTTTTCGGGACTGGCCTACAATGAGCAGTTCTTC.

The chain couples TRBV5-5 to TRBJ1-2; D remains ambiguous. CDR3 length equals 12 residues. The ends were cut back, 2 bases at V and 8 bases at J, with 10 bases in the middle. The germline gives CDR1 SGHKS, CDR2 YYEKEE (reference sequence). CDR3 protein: CASSFKVGGYTF. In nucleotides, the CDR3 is TGTGCCAGCAGCTTCAAAGTGGGCGGCTACACCTTC. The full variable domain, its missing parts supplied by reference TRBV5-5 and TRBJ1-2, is DAGVTQSPTHLIKTRGQQVTLRCSPISGHKSVSWYQQVLGQGPQFIFQYYEKEERGRGNFPDRFSARQFPNYSSELNVNALLLGDSALYLCASSFKVGGYTFGSGTRLTVV.